What follows are 13 T cell receptor beta chains derived from one specimen sequenced in a study of cytomegalovirus exposure and HLA in healthy donors (dated by TCRdb to between 2016 and 2019). The library was built by means of the immunoSEQ multiplex PCR assay. The multiplex PCR relied on a mix of 60 forward primers for TCR Vbeta segments and 13 reverse primers for TCR Jbeta segments. TCRdb re-hosts the immuneACCESS table, in-frame sequences only. Its copies lack some clones; in the studies checked, an unresolved V gene accounts for under half of them, and the cause for the rest is not known. The sample records 200,000 or so clones, 82% of which are singletons. Roughly 0.1% of the sample belongs to the ten largest clones. Sequencing was carried out using PBMCs. Receptors were obtained from a boy aged 2-9 years in good health and CMV-seronegative.

The genes are TRBV9 and TRBJ1-2, with 11 bases identical to TRBD1. With 4 bases clipped from V and 6 bases from J, the junction kept 11 bases outside the gene matches. CDR3 length equals 16 residues. CDR1 and CDR2 from the germline V gene are SGDLS and YYNGEE. CDR3 sequence: CASSPRVGQGAHGYTF. In DNA form, the CDR3 reads TGTGCCAGCAGCCCCCGAGTTGGACAGGGGGCGCATGGCTACACCTTC.

V gene TRBV6-1 combines with J gene TRBJ2-7; D is possibly TRBD1 (6 bases). V gave up 2 bases and J gave up 7 bases, with 15 bases separating them. Germline CDR1 and CDR2: MNHNS and SASEGT. The CDR3 runs 14 residues. The CDR3 region is CASSEKRLQGEQYF. The CDR3 nucleotides read TGTGCCAGCAGTGAAAAGCGACTTCAGGGGGAGCAGTACTTC.

The gene calls are TRBV10-3 and TRBJ1-1, with D unclear. Trimming took off 2 bases at V and 1 base at J, with 8 bases between the two ends. The CDR3 has 14 amino acids. Germline CDR1 ENHRY, CDR2 SYGVKD. The CDR3 DNA reads as TGTGCCATCAGTGAGCGAGGTAGGAACACTGAAGCTTTCTTT. Protein product: CAISERGRNTEAFF.

The J gene is TRBJ1-5, the V gene TRBV19, with D maybe TRBD1 (5 bases). V lost 3 bases and J 3 bases, leaving 9 bases between the germline ends. This CDR3 comprises 14 residues. The germline CDR1 and CDR2 sequences are LNHDA and SQIVND (reference sequence). The CDR3 loop is CASSIRGNNQPQHF. The CDR3 DNA sequence: TGTGCCAGTAGTATTCGGGGGAACAATCAGCCCCAGCATTTT.

As regards this clone: Other DNA sequences in the sample encode the same CDR3. V gene TRBV4-1 combines with J gene TRBJ2-1, with D perhaps matching TRBD1 (5 bases). This CDR3 region has 13 residues. The ends were cut back, 1 base at V and 4 bases at J, with 5 bases in the middle. Germline CDR1 MGHRA, CDR2 YSYEKL. This CDR3 reads CASSQGQYNEQFF. The CDR3 nucleotides are TGCGCCAGCAGCCAAGGACAGTACAATGAGCAGTTCTTC.

The rearrangement uses TRBV6-1 and TRBJ1-1; perhaps TRBD1 as D (5 bases). The CDR3 length is 13 residues. V shed 7 bases and J shed 1 base, with 10 bases lying between them. Germline V gene sequence: CDR1 MNHNS, CDR2 SASEGT. The CDR3: CASTLTGNTEAFF. As DNA, the CDR3 is TGTGCCAGCACCCTTACAGGGAACACTGAAGCTTTCTTT.

This clone showed up just once. The chain uses TRBV28 and TRBJ1-1; tentatively, D is TRBD1 (5 bases). The CDR3 is 13 amino acids. Germline lookup yields CDR1 MDHEN and CDR2 SYDVKM. Trimming cost V 8 bases and J 2 bases, with 12 bases left between them. CDR3 sequence: CASRGGENTEAFF. In DNA form, the CDR3 reads TGTGCCAGCCGTGGGGGGGAAAACACTGAAGCTTTCTTT.

The chain is built from TRBV11-2 and TRBJ2-1; TRBD2 matches 10 bases. V was clipped by 1 base and J by 7 bases; unmatched bases: 7. Germline lookup yields CDR1 SGHAT and CDR2 FQNNGV. The CDR3 is 16 residues long. CDR3 region: CASSLARAGGRNEQFF. DNA of the CDR3: TGTGCCAGCAGCTTAGCTCGAGCGGGGGGGCGGAATGAGCAGTTCTTC.

V gene TRBV5-1 combines with J gene TRBJ1-5; D unresolved. Per the germline V gene, CDR1 is SGHRS and CDR2 is YFSETQ. Trimming cost V 3 bases and J 1 base, with 14 bases left between them. CDR3 length: 16 amino acids. This chain's CDR3 is CASSSHGVASNQPQHF. In DNA form, the CDR3 reads TGCGCCAGCAGCTCTCATGGGGTAGCGAGCAATCAGCCCCAGCATTTT. Using reference TRBV5-1 and TRBJ1-5 for the parts outside the CDR3, the full variable domain is KAGVTQTPRYLIKTRGQQVTLSCSPISGHRSVSWYQQTPGQGLQFLFEYFSETQRNKGNFPGRFSGRQFSNSRSEMNVSTLELGDSALYLCASSSHGVASNQPQHFGDGTRLSIL.

The chain links TRBV4-3 to TRBJ2-1; possibly TRBD1 for D (5 bases). Trimming pared 0 bases from V and 7 bases from J, leaving 16 bases between. Germline CDR1 reads LGHNA; CDR2 reads YSLEER. This CDR3 has 16 residues. The CDR3 DNA reads TGCGCCAGCAGCCAAGAGTCAAGGGGATCGGAAAATGAGCAGTTCTTC. Amino acids: CASSQESRGSENEQFF.

This chain connects TRBV9 to TRBJ2-5; TRBD1 agrees at 7 bases. The closer fit of TRBJ2-7 to the DNA end suggests the J call may be wrong. CDR3 length: 14 residues. Germline lookup yields CDR1 SGDLS and CDR2 YYNGEE. The CDR3 loop reads CASSVGRQGYEQYF. CDR3 coding DNA: TGTGCCAGCAGCGTGGGCAGACAGGGATACGAGCAGTACTTC.

The V gene is TRBV5-4, the J gene TRBJ2-5, with 15 bases fitting TRBD2. Trimming at V came to 4 bases and at J to 0 bases, leaving 4 bases not matched to a gene. The CDR3 has 17 amino acids. Germline V lookup: CDR1 SGHNT, CDR2 YYREEE (reference sequence). The CDR3: CASSGGLAGGHQETQYF. The CDR3 nucleotides are TGTGCCAGCAGCGGGGGACTAGCGGGGGGTCACCAAGAGACCCAGTACTTC.

The chain recombines TRBV4-2 with TRBJ1-4, with 8 bases aligning to TRBD1. The junction had 7 bases not matched to a gene; V was cut back by 0 bases and J by 10 bases. In germline, CDR1 is LGHNA, CDR2 YNFKEQ. The CDR3 runs to 15 residues. The CDR3 loop reads CASSQEGAGGRKLFF. CDR3 in DNA: TGTGCCAGCAGCCAAGAAGGGGCAGGGGGCCGAAAACTGTTTTTT.